These 23 T cell receptor beta chains share one sample of origin, sequenced in a study of regulatory T cells in long-lasting Graves disease. The time point is: newly diagnosed GD, antithyroid drugs for less than 3 months. PBMCs provided the RNA from which the TCR library was made. According to the study, TCR beta libraries were built with iRepertoire HTBI primers and CDR3-region Arm-PCR. Each CDR3 protein is one row after TCRdb ran MiXCR on the multiplex PCR reads. The table has 350,000 to 450,000 distinct CDR3 sequences, roughly 12% seen once. The sample was also linked to a second study, of T cells in Graves' hyperthyroidism and ophthalmopathy.

Sequences were derived from peripheral blood mononuclear cells (PBMCs), sampled at new diagnosis, from a patient treated with antithyroid drugs. Receptors were obtained from a woman aged 18-35 years with Graves disease.

This clonotype has a handful of counts. The genes are TRBV7-9 and TRBJ1-4; the D gene is possibly TRBD1 (6 bases). Germline V gene data show CDR1 as SEHNR and CDR2 as FQNEAQ (reference sequence). V lost 2 bases to trimming and J lost 5 bases, with 21 bases between them. This CDR3 region has 18 residues. The CDR3 region has the DNA TGTGCCAGCAGCTTAAGCCGCACGGGCAGGGGCCGGAATGAAAAACTGTTTTTT. Translated, it gives CASSLSRTGRGRNEKLFF.

In this sample, this clonotype turned up many times. The chain uses TRBV11-2 and TRBJ1-1; D is possibly TRBD1 (6 bases). In germline, CDR1 is SGHAT, CDR2 FQNNGV. The V end was cut by 3 bases, the J end by 1 base, with 12 bases between. The CDR3 is 15 residues long. CDR3 protein: CASSFGTGSNTEAFF. DNA for the CDR3: TGTGCCAGCAGCTTCGGAACAGGGTCGAACACTGAAGCTTTCTTT.

This clonotype was picked up many times. V gene TRBV5-6 combines with J gene TRBJ1-1; D uncertain. Germline V gene data show CDR1 as SGHDT and CDR2 as YYEEEE. Deletions cut 4 bases from V and 3 bases from J, with 13 bases between. The length of the CDR3 is 14 residues. CDR3 sequence: CASSGGFGDTEAFF. DNA of the CDR3: TGTGCCAGCAGCGGTGGGTTTGGGGACACTGAAGCTTTCTTT.

This clonotype was counted at least ten times. The V and J genes are TRBV20-1 and TRBJ2-1, with D perhaps being TRBD1 or TRBD2 (5 bases each). Trimming took off 6 bases at V and 6 bases at J, with 21 bases between the two ends. Germline CDR1 and CDR2: DFQATT and SNEGSKA (reference sequence). The CDR3 is 15 residues long. The CDR3 protein is CSADHRGKASNEQFF. CDR3 in DNA: TGCAGTGCAGACCACCGGGGCAAAGCGTCCAATGAGCAGTTCTTC.

This rearrangement joins TRBV7-8 to TRBJ2-3; 8 positions agree with TRBD2. V lost 6 bases, J lost 3 bases, and 5 bases stayed unmatched. The germline V gene encodes CDR1 SGHVS and CDR2 FQNEAQ. The CDR3 loop spans 14 amino acids. Here the CDR3 DNA reads TGTGCCAGCAGAACAACTAGCGGTACAGATACGCAGTATTTT. Its protein is CASRTTSGTDTQYF.

This clonotype was picked up many times. This sequence joins TRBV14 and TRBJ2-2; the D is unclear. The germline V gene has CDR1 SGHDN and CDR2 FVKESK. The germline V and J ends were trimmed by 1 base and 2 bases, with 8 bases remaining between them. This CDR3 contains 15 residues. The CDR3 sequence: CASSQVRGNTGELFF. The CDR3 nucleotides read TGTGCCAGCAGCCAAGTCCGCGGTAACACCGGGGAGCTGTTTTTT.

This clonotype was observed many times. V gene TRBV28 combines with J gene TRBJ1-6; possibly TRBD1 for D (5 bases). Trimming shortened V by 3 bases and J by 7 bases, and 16 bases separated the two germline ends. This CDR3 region has 16 residues. Germline-derived CDR1 and CDR2 are MDHEN and SYDVKM. The CDR3 DNA follows: TGTGCCAGCAGTTTTCCTAGGGGTTACCTCAATTCACCCCTCCACTTT. Its protein is CASSFPRGYLNSPLHF.

This chain links TRBV11-2 with TRBJ2-1; D gene uncertain. The germline gives CDR1 SGHAT, CDR2 FQNNGV. V shed 4 bases and J shed 9 bases, with 13 bases lying between them. The CDR3 runs to 13 residues. The CDR3 DNA reads TGTGCCAGCAGCTCGCCGGAGCTCGGTGAGCAGTTCTTC. It codes for CASSSPELGEQFF. Complete variable domain (other parts from reference TRBV11-2 and TRBJ2-1): EAGVAQSPRYKIIEKRQSVAFWCNPISGHATLYWYQQILGQGPKLLIQFQNNGVVDDSQLPKDRFSAERLKGVDSTLKIQPAKLEDSAVYLCASSSPELGEQFFGPGTRLTVL.

This clonotype showed up many times. V usage is TRBV6-1 and J usage is TRBJ2-7; perhaps TRBD1 as D (6 bases). The CDR3 sequence is 13 residues long. V was cut by 6 bases and J by 0 bases, with 9 bases left in between. Germline V CDR1 and CDR2: MNHNS, SASEGT. The CDR3 nucleotides are TGTGCCAGCAGGGGACATAGCTCCTACGAGCAGTACGTC. Its translation: CASRGHSSYEQYV.

This clonotype was seen more than once but under ten times. The rearrangement links TRBV27 to TRBJ2-1; no clear D gene. CDR1 is MNHEY, CDR2 SMNVEV, per germline (reference sequence). Trimming took off 4 bases at V and 8 bases at J, with 12 bases between the two ends. This CDR3 has 13 amino acids. The CDR3 here is CASSSRMGDEQFF. Here the CDR3 DNA reads TGTGCCAGCAGTTCCCGGATGGGCGATGAGCAGTTCTTC.

This clonotype showed up many times. The CDR3 coding sequence is TGTGCCAGCAGCGTAGAGATAGCGGGAGCGGCAGATACGCAGTATTTT. Protein sequence: CASSVEIAGAADTQYF. J is TRBJ2-3 and V is TRBV9; TRBD2 agrees at 9 bases. The germline CDR1 and CDR2 sequences are SGDLS and YYNGEE. This CDR3 comprises 16 residues. V lost 0 bases, J lost 4 bases, and 6 bases stayed unmatched. Filled out from reference TRBV9 and TRBJ2-3, the complete variable domain reads DSGVTQTPKHLITATGQRVTLRCSPRSGDLSVYWYQQSLDQGLQFLIQYYNGEERAKGNILERFSAQQFPDLHSELNLSSLELGDSALYFCASSVEIAGAADTQYFGPGTRLTVL.

This clonotype was found many times. The chain uses TRBV20-1 and TRBJ2-7, with D perhaps given as TRBD1 or TRBD2 (6 bases each). V lost 5 bases and J lost 2, with 19 bases in between. Germline V gene data show CDR1 as DFQATT and CDR2 as SNEGSKA (reference sequence). The CDR3 length is 15 residues. CDR3 amino acids: CSAPPGGRDAYEQYF. The CDR3 DNA is TGCAGTGCTCCCCCCGGGGGCCGGGATGCCTACGAGCAGTACTTC.

The sample holds many counts of this clonotype. The chain employs TRBV2 and TRBJ1-4; possible D gene TRBD1, 5 bases. Germline V gene data show CDR1 as SNHLY and CDR2 as FYNNEI. The CDR3 spans 15 residues. Between the trimmed V and J ends, which lost 5 bases and 3 bases, there was a span of 13 bases. CDR3 amino acids: CASSLNEGPNEKLFF. The CDR3 region has the DNA TGTGCCAGCAGTCTGAATGAGGGACCTAATGAAAAACTGTTTTTT.

This clonotype came up many times. The rearrangement uses TRBV29-1 and TRBJ2-7; D is ambiguous. In germline, CDR1 is SQVTM, CDR2 ANQGSEA. CDR3 size: 13 residues. Between the trimmed V and J ends, which lost 0 bases and 3 bases, there was a span of 9 bases. The CDR3 bases are TGCAGCGTTGAAGACACCAGAGACTACGAGCAGTACTTC. This translates into CSVEDTRDYEQYF.

The table lists this clonotype with many counts. The V gene is TRBV14, the J gene TRBJ2-2; D is uncertain. Germline V gene lookup returns CDR1 SGHDN and CDR2 FVKESK. V was clipped by 0 bases and J by 7 bases, with 6 bases between them. The CDR3 totals 13 residues. The CDR3 nucleotides are TGTGCCAGCAGCCAAGATTTCATCGGGGAGCTGTTTTTT. Translated: CASSQDFIGELFF.

This clonotype has a count of ten or more. The chain carries TRBV30 and TRBJ2-2; TRBD1 or TRBD2 may be the D gene (5 bases each). Germline loops: CDR1 GTSNPN, CDR2 SVGIG (reference sequence). This CDR3 contains 14 residues. V lost 3 bases and J 6 bases, leaving 14 bases between the germline ends. Here the CDR3 reads CAWRIAGSAGELFF. Here the CDR3 DNA reads TGTGCCTGGAGGATCGCAGGGAGCGCCGGGGAGCTGTTTTTT.

This clonotype was detected many times. The rearrangement uses TRBV9 and TRBJ2-3; D not resolved. Deletions cut 0 bases from V and 3 bases from J, with 2 bases between. The CDR3 is made up of 12 amino acids. Germline CDR1 is SGDLS and CDR2 is YYNGEE. The CDR3 DNA reads as TGTGCCAGCAGCGTAGAAACAGATACGCAGTATTTT. It encodes CASSVETDTQYF.

This clonotype was picked up many times. The chain uses TRBV6-4 and TRBJ1-6, with a tentative D call TRBD1 (6 bases). The V and J ends lost 6 bases and 11 bases respectively, with 23 bases between them. The CDR3 has 16 residues. CDR1 MRHNA and CDR2 SNTAGT come from the germline V gene. The CDR3 region is CASSPDSSRPEAPLHF. In DNA, the CDR3 is TGTGCCAGCAGCCCGGACAGCTCTAGGCCTGAGGCACCCCTCCACTTT.

The table lists this clonotype with many counts. For the CDR3, the DNA is TGTGCCAGCGGCGGTTTTGGGGAGGCAAGGCGTGAGCAGTTCTTC. Residues: CASGGFGEARREQFF. This rearrangement joins TRBV28 to TRBJ2-1, with a possible D match to TRBD2 (6 bases). The V and J ends lost 8 bases and 9 bases respectively, with 23 bases between them. The CDR3 runs to 15 residues. Germline CDR1 and CDR2: MDHEN and SYDVKM.

This chain uses TRBV5-1 with TRBJ2-1; possibly TRBD1 for D (5 bases). This CDR3 has 15 amino acids. Per the germline V gene, CDR1 is SGHRS and CDR2 is YFSETQ. V lost 0 bases to trimming and J lost 1 base, with 8 bases between them. The CDR3 region is CASSLAGPSYNEQFF. The CDR3 coding sequence is TGCGCCAGCAGCTTGGCAGGGCCGTCCTACAATGAGCAGTTCTTC.

At least ten counts were recorded for this clonotype. The rearrangement joins TRBV6-1 to TRBJ1-2, with D unclear. V lost 10 bases and J lost 4, with 16 bases in between. Germline values: CDR1 MNHNS, CDR2 SASEGT. This CDR3 comprises 13 residues. CDR3 sequence reads: CATTARRTYGYTF. The CDR3 DNA reads TGTGCCACCACTGCGAGACGGACCTATGGCTACACCTTC.

V and J are TRBV28 and TRBJ2-1; 9 nucleotides line up with TRBD1. Trimming cost V 6 bases and J 8 bases; bases outside gene matches: 14. Germline CDR1 is MDHEN and CDR2 is SYDVKM. This CDR3 has 16 amino acids. Here the CDR3 reads CASRPSGQGILDEQFF. The CDR3 region has the DNA TGTGCCAGCAGACCCTCTGGACAGGGGATACTGGATGAGCAGTTCTTC.

This clonotype was seen ten or more times. The genes are TRBV7-2 and TRBJ1-1; D ambiguous. Germline CDR1 and CDR2: SGHTA and FQGNSA. The CDR3 consists of 13 residues. V lost 2 bases to trimming and J lost 8 bases, with 12 bases between them. CDR3 protein: CASSLRPLSEAFF. The CDR3 DNA follows: TGTGCCAGCAGCTTAAGGCCGTTGTCAGAAGCTTTCTTT.